Listed here are 13 T cell receptor beta chains from one sample, sequenced in a study of chemoradiotherapy in HPV16-positive cancers. Assay used: immunoSEQ multiplex PCR; TCRdb lists only in-frame clones, some missing. The sample holds roughly 70,000 clones, around nine tenths seen once. The sequences come from blood, collected from a patient who underwent chemoradiotherapy. The receptor source for this set is a human donor with HPV-associated anogenital cancer.

The CDR3 coding sequence is TGTGCCAGCAGTGATCTGGACAGCTCTGGGGCCAACGTCCTGACTTTC. Translation gives CASSDLDSSGANVLTF. This chain connects TRBV2 to TRBJ2-6, with D perhaps TRBD1 (6 bases). This CDR3 has 16 amino acids. Germline-derived CDR1 and CDR2 are SNHLY and FYNNEI. The V end lost 3 bases, the J end lost 0 bases, and 9 bases lay between the germline ends. The variable domain in full, with the rest retrieved from reference TRBV2 and TRBJ2-6, is EPEVTQTPSHQVTQMGQEVILRCVPISNHLYFYWYRQILGQKVEFLVSFYNNEISEKSEIFDDQFSVERPDGSNFTLKIRSTKLEDSAMYFCASSDLDSSGANVLTFGAGSRLTVL.

The chain joins TRBV5-1 to TRBJ2-7; the match to TRBD2 covers 8 bases. The V and J ends lost 4 bases and 1 base, in that order; junction bases with no gene match: 7. The length of the CDR3 is 15 residues. Germline V CDR1 and CDR2: SGHRS, YFSETQ. CDR3 sequence (DNA): TGCGCCAGCAGCAAAGGACTAGCCGGGTCCTACGAGCAGTACTTC. This codes for CASSKGLAGSYEQYF.

In its sample, this clone was seen once. This sequence joins TRBV10-3 and TRBJ1-2; D unresolved. The CDR3 totals 11 residues. Germline lookup yields CDR1 ENHRY and CDR2 SYGVKD. Trimming shortened V by 8 bases and J by 8 bases, and 12 bases separated the two germline ends. CDR3 DNA sequence: TGTGCCATCTTAGGACTTTACGGCTACACCTTC. Translated, it gives CAILGLYGYTF.

In nucleotides, the CDR3 is TGTGCCAGCAGCCGGACAGTTTCCTACGAGCAGTACTTC. This encodes CASSRTVSYEQYF. The chain employs TRBV6-1 and TRBJ2-7; possible D gene TRBD1, 6 bases. The CDR3 is 13 residues long. CDR1 and CDR2 from the germline V gene are MNHNS and SASEGT. V was trimmed by 6 bases and J by 1 base, leaving 10 bases between them.

V is TRBV14 and J is TRBJ1-4; D might be TRBD1 (6 bases). The V gene lost 0 bases and the J gene lost 7 bases, with 15 bases spanning the gap. CDR3 size: 16 residues. The germline gives CDR1 SGHDN, CDR2 FVKESK. CDR3 nucleotide sequence: TGTGCCAGCAGCCAAGAGTGGAAAGGGGGGATTGAAAAACTGTTTTTT. Its protein product is CASSQEWKGGIEKLFF.

The CDR3 DNA sequence: TGCGCCAGCAGTCCCTTAAACCCGTTAACAGATACGCAGTATTTT. Its protein product is CASSPLNPLTDTQYF. The rearrangement joins TRBV23-1 to TRBJ2-3; no clear D. TRBV23-1 is given ORF status, its function remaining uncertain. V lost 4 bases and J 3 bases, leaving 14 bases between the germline ends. The CDR3 has 15 residues.

This clone was seen only once. This CDR3 is CASSKDSDIWTEAFF. CDR3 in DNA: TGTGCCAGCAGTAAGGACAGCGATATATGGACTGAAGCTTTCTTT. This chain connects TRBV2 to TRBJ1-1; possible D gene TRBD1, 6 bases. The CDR3 consists of 15 residues. Germline assignment: CDR1 SNHLY and CDR2 FYNNEI. V was cut by 5 bases and J by 5 bases, with 18 bases left in between. Full variable domain (remainder filled in from reference TRBV2 and TRBJ1-1): EPEVTQTPSHQVTQMGQEVILRCVPISNHLYFYWYRQILGQKVEFLVSFYNNEISEKSEIFDDQFSVERPDGSNFTLKIRSTKLEDSAMYFCASSKDSDIWTEAFFGQGTRLTVV.

The V and J genes are TRBV19 and TRBJ1-5, with D possibly matching TRBD1 (6 bases). The V gene lost 3 bases and the J gene lost 0 bases, with 27 bases spanning the gap. The CDR3 has 21 amino acids. Germline V gene lookup returns CDR1 LNHDA and CDR2 SQIVND (reference sequence). The CDR3: CASSIRFGGDRRGYSNQPQHF. The CDR3 DNA reads TGTGCCAGTAGTATTAGGTTCGGAGGGGACCGTAGGGGGTATAGCAATCAGCCCCAGCATTTT.

As DNA, the CDR3 is TGTGCCACCAACTGGGTTATAGGGACCTATGGCTACACCTTC. Translating it yields CATNWVIGTYGYTF. V gene TRBV28 combines with J gene TRBJ1-2; the D gene is possibly TRBD1 (5 bases). The germline V and J ends were trimmed by 10 bases and 4 bases, with 19 bases remaining between them. Germline V gene data show CDR1 as MDHEN and CDR2 as SYDVKM. The length of the CDR3 is 14 residues.

The chain carries TRBV10-3 and TRBJ1-3; TRBD1 agrees at 8 bases. CDR3 size: 15 residues. The V and J ends lost 2 bases and 4 bases, in that order; junction bases with no gene match: 4. Germline V lookup: CDR1 ENHRY, CDR2 SYGVKD. Here the CDR3 DNA reads TGTGCCATCAGTGAGCAGGGGGCGCGGGGAAACACCATATATTTT. This codes for CAISEQGARGNTIYF.

The V and J genes are TRBV6-1 and TRBJ2-3; a weak D match, TRBD2 (6 bases). The CDR3 has 15 amino acids. Deletions cut 8 bases from V and 0 bases from J, with 15 bases between. The V gene's germline CDR1 is MNHNS and CDR2 SASEGT. This chain's CDR3 is CASGESGTSTDTQYF. CDR3 DNA: TGTGCCAGCGGGGAGTCCGGGACTAGCACAGATACGCAGTATTTT.

This chain links TRBV5-1 with TRBJ1-2, with D tentatively TRBD1 (6 bases). The CDR3 consists of 13 residues. V was cut by 0 bases and J by 5 bases, with 8 bases left in between. Germline CDR1 is SGHRS and CDR2 is YFSETQ. CDR3 in DNA: TGCGCCAGCAGCTTGGTGACAGGATATGGCTACACCTTC. This encodes CASSLVTGYGYTF.

The chain carries TRBV10-3 and TRBJ1-1, with 8 bases fitting TRBD1. The length of the CDR3 is 16 residues. V shed 0 bases, J shed 2 bases, and the junction held 5 bases outside the gene matches. Germline V lookup: CDR1 ENHRY, CDR2 SYGVKD. CDR3 residues: CAISESRTGPNTEAFF. The CDR3 DNA follows: TGTGCCATCAGTGAGTCGAGGACAGGGCCTAACACTGAAGCTTTCTTT.